This is a list of T cell receptor beta chains from one sample in a study of blood T cell repertoires in COVID-19. Sequencing was performed with immunoSEQ multiplex PCR; in TCRdb, only in-frame clones are kept and a portion is missing. The repertoire includes 200,000 to 250,000 clones, 70% to 90% of them detected once, and roughly 3% sits in the top ten. Material for sequencing was peripheral blood. The origin of the receptors is a man in his 60s with acute or convalescent COVID-19. Both conserved end residues are part of each CDR3. Each record gives: J gene, clone size, V gene, D gene, CDR3 protein, CDR3 DNA. A D gene is named only where the DNA matches it firmly. Size tells how often a clone was seen (once, few, many) or the class of an expanded clone, and some rows leave it out.

TRBJ1-6	NA	TRBV9	NA	CASSVAYNSPLHF	TGTGCCAGCAGCGTAGCTTATAATTCACCCCTCCACTTT
TRBJ2-5	NA	TRBV7-2	TRBD2	CASSFGRGDQETQYF	TGTGCCAGCAGCTTCGGGCGGGGGGATCAAGAGACCCAGTACTTC
TRBJ2-3	NA	TRBV7-3	NA	CASSQTGDTQYF	TGTGCCAGCAGCCAAACGGGAGATACGCAGTATTTT
TRBJ2-1	NA	TRBV5-6	NA	CASSPDSFPNNEQFF	TGTGCCAGCAGCCCGGACTCATTCCCGAACAATGAGCAGTTCTTC
TRBJ2-4	NA	TRBV11-1	TRBD2	CASSTRWGGKNIQYF	TGTGCCAGCAGCACACGGTGGGGGGGCAAAAACATTCAGTACTTC
TRBJ1-4	NA	TRBV6-5	NA	CASSKGGEKLFF	TGTGCCAGCAGTAAGGGGGGGGAAAAACTGTTTTTT
TRBJ2-5	NA	TRBV27	NA	CASSYWDTTHQRETQYF	TGTGCCAGCAGTTACTGGGACACGACCCACCAACGGGAGACCCAGTACTTC
TRBJ1-4	NA	TRBV28	TRBD1	CASSLQGATTNEKLFF	TGTGCCAGCAGTTTGCAGGGGGCGACGACTAATGAAAAACTGTTTTTT
TRBJ1-4	NA	TRBV3-1/TRBV3-2	NA	CASSQDGSERGEKLFF	TGTGCCAGCAGCCAAGATGGGTCGGAAAGAGGAGAAAAACTGTTTTTT
TRBJ2-3	NA	TRBV10-1	NA	CASSPHRGGVVDTQYF	TGCGCCAGCAGTCCCCATAGGGGGGGGGTAGTAGATACGCAGTATTTT
TRBJ2-3	NA	TRBV6-2/TRBV6-3	NA	CASSYSSRTDTQYF	TGTGCCAGCAGTTACTCGAGCCGCACAGATACGCAGTATTTT
TRBJ2-7	NA	TRBV5-4	TRBD2	CASSRSSGGAWEQYF	TGTGCCAGCAGCCGTAGTAGCGGGGGGGCCTGGGAGCAGTACTTC
TRBJ2-4	NA	TRBV7-2	NA	CASSYRTIGNIQYF	TGTGCCAGCAGCTACCGGACTATCGGAAACATTCAGTACTTC
TRBJ1-5	NA	TRBV28	NA	CAGADSNQPQHF	TGCGCCGGGGCGGATAGCAATCAGCCCCAGCATTTT
TRBJ2-7	NA	TRBV3-1/TRBV3-2	TRBD2	CASSRQPGGPHEQYF	TGTGCCAGCAGCCGACAGCCGGGGGGGCCCCACGAGCAGTACTTC
TRBJ1-2	NA	TRBV12-5	TRBD1	CASGTGGQIYGYTF	TGTGCTAGTGGCACAGGGGGGCAGATCTATGGCTACACCTTC
TRBJ1-2	once	TRBV6-1	TRBD1	CASSEVDRVGYGYTF	TGTGCCAGCAGTGAAGTGGACAGGGTGGGATATGGCTACACCTTC
TRBJ2-7	NA	TRBV5-6	NA	CASSSNPGLSSYEQYF	TGTGCCAGCAGCTCAAATCCGGGACTTAGCTCCTACGAGCAGTACTTC